This is a list of T cell receptor beta chains from one sample in a study of shared clonotypes between healthy human individuals. TCRdb's copy holds only in-frame clones and misses some; the assay was immunoSEQ multiplex PCR. The data contain some 2.1 million clones, approximately 95% of them singletons. Sequenced sample: naive CD8+ T cells sorted from blood. These receptors were taken from a man in his late teens or twenties in good health. Each CDR3 is given with its conserved first and last residue. D genes are given only for firm matches.

V gene	CDR3 length	J gene	D gene	CDR3 protein	CDR3 DNA
TRBV5-4	14	TRBJ2-2	NA	CASSFRGETGELFF	TGTGCCAGCAGCTTTAGGGGGGAAACCGGGGAGCTGTTTTTT
TRBV25-1	14	TRBJ1-2	NA	CASSELAGNYGYTF	TGTGCCAGCAGTGAATTGGCAGGGAACTATGGCTACACCTTC
TRBV7-2	14	TRBJ2-3	NA	CASSWGLGTDTQYF	TGTGCCAGCAGCTGGGGGCTAGGCACAGATACGCAGTATTTT
TRBV11-1	13	TRBJ2-7	NA	CASSGHFTYEQYF	TGTGCCAGCAGCGGACATTTCACCTACGAGCAGTACTTC
TRBV6-5	14	TRBJ2-7	NA	CASTSQESSYEQYF	TGTGCCAGCACCTCTCAGGAGAGCTCCTACGAGCAGTACTTC
TRBV4-1	16	TRBJ2-7	TRBD2	CASSHLAGGASYEQYF	TGCGCCAGCAGCCATCTTGCGGGGGGAGCAAGCTACGAGCAGTACTTC
TRBV10-3	15	TRBJ2-7	NA	CAISEGANKGYEQYF	TGTGCCATCAGTGAGGGAGCTAACAAGGGCTACGAGCAGTACTTC
TRBV28	13	TRBJ1-5	NA	CASKPPTNQPQHF	TGTGCCAGCAAGCCTCCCACGAATCAGCCCCAGCATTTT
TRBV7-2	14	TRBJ2-1	NA	CASSLGAAYSEQFF	TGTGCCAGCAGCTTAGGAGCGGCCTACAGTGAGCAGTTCTTC
TRBV6-6	12	TRBJ2-1	NA	CASSYGQSEQFF	TGTGCCAGCAGTTATGGACAAAGTGAGCAGTTCTTC
TRBV6-5	15	TRBJ2-2	TRBD2	CASTPGGEYTGELFF	TGTGCCAGCACACCGGGGGGAGAGTATACCGGGGAGCTGTTTTTT
TRBV30	12	TRBJ2-7	NA	CAWGPQSHEQYF	TGTGCCTGGGGACCACAGTCCCACGAGCAGTACTTC
TRBV23-1	16	TRBJ1-5	TRBD1	CASSRDREGGNQPQHF	TGCGCCAGCTCCAGAGACAGGGAAGGCGGCAATCAGCCCCAGCATTTT